One T cell receptor beta chain is described in this entry. Its antigen is undetermined. Resections took place in Japan or China from the mid-2010s to the late 2010s. The data were taken from a study of immune evolution from preneoplasia to lung adenocarcinoma. Broader study findings: Later-stage lesions appeared to have more T cells, more diversity, less clonality. From normal lung to invasive adenocarcinoma, top clone frequencies appeared to decrease.

Sequencing used immunoSEQ multiplex PCR; TCRdb keeps in-frame clones, though not all of them. The sample shows about 4,600 clones, approximately 84% of them seen only once. The sequenced material came from FFPE adjacent normal lung tissue. This clonotype was obtained from a donor of 70 years or more with lung adenocarcinoma.

The CDR3 region has the DNA TGTGCCAGCAGCTTCCCTGGGGCAGAACAAGAGACCCAGTACTTC. Its protein is CASSFPGAEQETQYF. This chain links TRBV11-3 with TRBJ2-5, with D tentatively TRBD1 (5 bases). Per the germline V gene, CDR1 is SGHNT and CDR2 is YENEEA. The CDR3 spans 15 residues. V shed 3 bases and J shed 2 bases, with 13 bases lying between them.